This TCR beta chain was recovered during a study of response to subunit inactivated influenza vaccine. Study-level points and caveats: After each seasonal influenza vaccination, few new T cells are recruited, the authors suggested.

Looked up from germline, CDR1 is MGHDK and CDR2 is SYGVNS. V was clipped by 4 bases and J by 7 bases, with 6 bases between them. The CDR3 covers 11 residues. TCRdb fed the RT-PCR reads into MiXCR, producing one record per CDR3 protein. The sample has about 500,000 distinct CDR3 sequences, 15% to 20% seen once. Remarks on this clonotype: Antigen: not known.

The J gene is TRBJ2-3, the V gene TRBV25-1; the D is unclear. The sequence came from a man aged 45 to 70 who received an inactivated influenza vaccine. The sequences come from CD4+ T cells sorted from PBMCs, collected around 25 months after vaccination. In DNA form, the CDR3 reads TGTGCCAGCAGTGCCTCACATACGCAGTATTTT. It codes for CASSASHTQYF.